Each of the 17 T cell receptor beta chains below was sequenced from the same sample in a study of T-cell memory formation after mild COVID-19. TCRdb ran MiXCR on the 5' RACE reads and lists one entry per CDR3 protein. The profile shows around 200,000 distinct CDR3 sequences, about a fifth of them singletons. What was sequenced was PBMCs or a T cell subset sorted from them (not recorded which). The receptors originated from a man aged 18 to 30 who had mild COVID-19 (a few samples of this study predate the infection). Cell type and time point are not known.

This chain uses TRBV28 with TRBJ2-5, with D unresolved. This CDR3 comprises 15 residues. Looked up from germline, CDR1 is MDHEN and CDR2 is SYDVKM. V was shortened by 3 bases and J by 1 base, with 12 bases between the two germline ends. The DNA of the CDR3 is TGTGCCAGCAGTTTCCTTTTCAGAGTCCAAGAGACCCAGTACTTC. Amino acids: CASSFLFRVQETQYF.

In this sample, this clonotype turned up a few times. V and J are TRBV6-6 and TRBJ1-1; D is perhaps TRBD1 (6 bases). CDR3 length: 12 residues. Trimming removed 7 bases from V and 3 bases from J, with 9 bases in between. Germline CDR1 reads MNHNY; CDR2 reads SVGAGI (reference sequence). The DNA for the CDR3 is TGTGCCAGCAATACAGGGTACACTGAAGCTTTCTTT. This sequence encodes CASNTGYTEAFF.

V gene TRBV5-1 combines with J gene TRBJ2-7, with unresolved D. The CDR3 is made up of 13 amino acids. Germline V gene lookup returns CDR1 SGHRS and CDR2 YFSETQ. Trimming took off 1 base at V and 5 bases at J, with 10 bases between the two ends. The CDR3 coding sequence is TGCGCCAGCAGCTTGATTACAGAAGACGAGCAGTACTTC. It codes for CASSLITEDEQYF.

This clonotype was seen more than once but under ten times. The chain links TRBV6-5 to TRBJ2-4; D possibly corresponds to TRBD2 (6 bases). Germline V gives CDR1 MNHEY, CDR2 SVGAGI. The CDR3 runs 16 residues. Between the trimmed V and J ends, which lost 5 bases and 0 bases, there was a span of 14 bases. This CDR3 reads CASSHGAGRAKNIQYF. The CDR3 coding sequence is TGTGCCAGCAGTCATGGGGCGGGACGAGCCAAAAACATTCAGTACTTC.

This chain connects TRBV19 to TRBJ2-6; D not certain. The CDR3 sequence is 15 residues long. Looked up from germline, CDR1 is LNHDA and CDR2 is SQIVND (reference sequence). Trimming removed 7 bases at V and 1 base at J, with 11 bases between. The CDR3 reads CASTNLGSGANVLTF. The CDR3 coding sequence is TGTGCCAGTACCAATTTGGGATCTGGGGCCAACGTCCTGACTTTC.

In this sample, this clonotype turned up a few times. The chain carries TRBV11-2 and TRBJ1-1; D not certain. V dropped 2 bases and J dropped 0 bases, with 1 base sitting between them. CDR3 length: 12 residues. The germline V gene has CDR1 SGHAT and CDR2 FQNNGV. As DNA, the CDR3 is TGTGCCAGCAGCTTAATGAACACTGAAGCTTTCTTT. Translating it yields CASSLMNTEAFF.

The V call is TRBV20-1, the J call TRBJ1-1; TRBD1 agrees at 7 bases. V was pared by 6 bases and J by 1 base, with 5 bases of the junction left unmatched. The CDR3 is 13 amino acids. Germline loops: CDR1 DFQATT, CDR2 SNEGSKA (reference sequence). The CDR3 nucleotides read TGCAGTGCCATTAACAGGGGGAACACTGAAGCTTTCTTT. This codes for CSAINRGNTEAFF.

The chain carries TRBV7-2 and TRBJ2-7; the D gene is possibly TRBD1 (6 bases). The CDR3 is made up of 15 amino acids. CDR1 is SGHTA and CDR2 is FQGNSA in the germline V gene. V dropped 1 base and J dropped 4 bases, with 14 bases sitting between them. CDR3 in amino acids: CASSLGALGAYEQYV. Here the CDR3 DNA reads TGTGCCAGCAGCTTAGGTGCTCTGGGGGCATACGAGCAGTACGTC.

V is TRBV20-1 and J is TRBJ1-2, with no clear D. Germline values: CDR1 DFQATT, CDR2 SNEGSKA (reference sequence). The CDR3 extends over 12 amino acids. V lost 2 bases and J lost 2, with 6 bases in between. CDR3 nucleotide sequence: TGCAGTGCTAGAATAGGGAACTATGGCTACACCTTC. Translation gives CSARIGNYGYTF.

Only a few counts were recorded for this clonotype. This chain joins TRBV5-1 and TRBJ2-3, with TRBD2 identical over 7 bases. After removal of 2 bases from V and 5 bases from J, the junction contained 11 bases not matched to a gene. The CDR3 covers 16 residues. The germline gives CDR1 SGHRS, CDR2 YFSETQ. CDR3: CASSFFSGADGDTQYF. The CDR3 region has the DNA TGCGCCAGCAGCTTTTTCAGCGGGGCGGACGGAGATACGCAGTATTTT.

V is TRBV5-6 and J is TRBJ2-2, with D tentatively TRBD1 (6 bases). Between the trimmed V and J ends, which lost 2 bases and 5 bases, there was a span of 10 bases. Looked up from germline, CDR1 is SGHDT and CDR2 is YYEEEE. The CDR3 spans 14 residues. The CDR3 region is CASSFPGATGELFF. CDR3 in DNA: TGTGCCAGCAGCTTTCCAGGGGCAACCGGGGAGCTGTTTTTT.

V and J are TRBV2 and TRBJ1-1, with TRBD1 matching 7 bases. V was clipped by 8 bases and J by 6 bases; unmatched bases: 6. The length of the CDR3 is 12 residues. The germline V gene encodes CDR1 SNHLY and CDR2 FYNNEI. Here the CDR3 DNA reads TGTGCCAGCCAGGGGGGTCAGGCTGAAGCTTTCTTT. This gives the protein CASQGGQAEAFF.

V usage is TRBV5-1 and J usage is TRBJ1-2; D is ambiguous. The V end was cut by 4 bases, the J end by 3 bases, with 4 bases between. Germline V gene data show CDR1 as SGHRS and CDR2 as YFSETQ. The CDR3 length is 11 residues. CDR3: CASSRDYGYTF. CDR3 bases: TGCGCCAGCAGCCGGGACTATGGCTACACCTTC.

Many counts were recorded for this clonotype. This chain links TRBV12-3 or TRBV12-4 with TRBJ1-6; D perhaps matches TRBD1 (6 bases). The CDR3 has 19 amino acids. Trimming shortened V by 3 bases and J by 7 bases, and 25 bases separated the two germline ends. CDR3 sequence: CASSFGGSGAGVRNSPLHF. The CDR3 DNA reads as TGTGCCAGCAGTTTTGGGGGCAGCGGCGCGGGAGTTCGGAATTCACCCCTCCACTTT.

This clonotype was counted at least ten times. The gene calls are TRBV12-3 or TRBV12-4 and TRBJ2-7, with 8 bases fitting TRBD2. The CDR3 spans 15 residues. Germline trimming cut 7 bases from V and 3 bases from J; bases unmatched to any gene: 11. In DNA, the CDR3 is TGTGCCAGCACCTCGGAAGCGGGGGCAATCTACGAGCAGTACTTC. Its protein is CASTSEAGAIYEQYF.

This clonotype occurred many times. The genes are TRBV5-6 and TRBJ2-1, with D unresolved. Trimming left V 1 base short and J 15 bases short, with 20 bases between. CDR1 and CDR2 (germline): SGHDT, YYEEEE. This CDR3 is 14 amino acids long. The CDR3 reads CASSLRDYALRAFF. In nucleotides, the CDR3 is TGTGCCAGCAGCTTGAGGGATTATGCCCTAAGAGCGTTCTTC.

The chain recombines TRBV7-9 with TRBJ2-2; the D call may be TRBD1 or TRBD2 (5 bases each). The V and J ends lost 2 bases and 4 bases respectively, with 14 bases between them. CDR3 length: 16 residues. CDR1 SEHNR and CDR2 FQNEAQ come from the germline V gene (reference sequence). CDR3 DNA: TGTGCCAGCAGCTTAAGAGGGGACCCCAGCACCGGGGAGCTGTTTTTT. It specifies CASSLRGDPSTGELFF.